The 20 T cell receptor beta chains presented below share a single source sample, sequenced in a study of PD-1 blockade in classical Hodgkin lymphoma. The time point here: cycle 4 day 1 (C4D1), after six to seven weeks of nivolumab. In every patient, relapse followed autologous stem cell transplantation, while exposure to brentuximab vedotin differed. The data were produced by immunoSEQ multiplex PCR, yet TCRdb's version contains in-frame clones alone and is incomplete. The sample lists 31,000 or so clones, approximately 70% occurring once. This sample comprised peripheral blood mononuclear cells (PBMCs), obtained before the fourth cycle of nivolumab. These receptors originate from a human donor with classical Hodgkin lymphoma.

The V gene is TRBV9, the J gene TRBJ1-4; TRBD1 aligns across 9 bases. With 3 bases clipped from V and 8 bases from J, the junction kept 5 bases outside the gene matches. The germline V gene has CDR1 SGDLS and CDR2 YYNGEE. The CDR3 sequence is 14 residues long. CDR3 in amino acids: CASSAGQGREKLFF. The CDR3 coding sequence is TGTGCCAGCAGCGCCGGACAGGGGAGGGAAAAACTGTTTTTT.

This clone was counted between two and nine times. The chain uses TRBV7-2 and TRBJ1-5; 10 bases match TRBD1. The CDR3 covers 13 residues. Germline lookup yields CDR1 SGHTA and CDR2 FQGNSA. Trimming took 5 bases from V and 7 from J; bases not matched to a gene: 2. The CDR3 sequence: CASSTTGGQPQHF. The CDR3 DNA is TGTGCCAGCAGCACGACAGGGGGCCAGCCCCAGCATTTT.

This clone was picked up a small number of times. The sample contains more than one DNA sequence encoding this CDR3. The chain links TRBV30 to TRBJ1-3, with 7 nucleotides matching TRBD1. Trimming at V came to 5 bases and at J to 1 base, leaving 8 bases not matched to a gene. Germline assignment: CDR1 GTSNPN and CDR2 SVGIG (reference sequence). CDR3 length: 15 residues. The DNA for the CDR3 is TGTGCCTGGTCACGGGACAGTGGATCTGGAAACACCATATATTTT. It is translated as CAWSRDSGSGNTIYF.

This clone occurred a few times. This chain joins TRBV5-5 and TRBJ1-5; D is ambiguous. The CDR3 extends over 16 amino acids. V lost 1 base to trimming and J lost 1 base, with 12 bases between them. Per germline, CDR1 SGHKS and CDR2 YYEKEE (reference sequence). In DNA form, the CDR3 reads TGTGCCAGCAGCTTGTTCGAAAGCGAGAGCAATCAGCCCCAGCATTTT. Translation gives CASSLFESESNQPQHF.

This CDR3 reads CASSRPGRAHSPLHF. In DNA, the CDR3 is TGTGCCAGCAGCCGCCCCGGCCGCGCCCATTCACCCCTCCACTTT. The chain couples TRBV11-2 to TRBJ1-6, with D uncertain. Germline CDR1 is SGHAT and CDR2 is FQNNGV. This CDR3 contains 15 residues. V lost 5 bases and J lost 8, with 16 bases in between.

The CDR3 sequence is CATLRGYNSPLHF. CDR3 nucleotide sequence: TGTGCCACCCTCCGAGGCTATAATTCACCCCTCCACTTT. V and J are TRBV19 and TRBJ1-6; D is uncertain. From germline, CDR1 is LNHDA and CDR2 SQIVND (reference sequence). The length of the CDR3 is 13 residues. The germline V and J ends were trimmed by 10 bases and 3 bases, with 10 bases remaining between them. The full variable domain, in which reference TRBV19 and TRBJ1-6 provide the parts outside the CDR3, is DGGITQSPKYLFRKEGQNVTLSCEQNLNHDAMYWYRQDPGQGLRLIYYSQIVNDFQKGDIAEGYSVSREKKESFPLTVTSAQKNPTAFYLCATLRGYNSPLHFGNGTRLTVT.

The CDR3 sequence: CASSLNAAGLAYNEQFF. Here the CDR3 DNA reads TGTGCCAGCAGCTTAAATGCGGCAGGGTTGGCCTACAATGAGCAGTTCTTC. This sequence joins TRBV11-1 and TRBJ2-1, with D maybe TRBD1 (5 bases). Trimming shortened V by 2 bases and J by 2 bases, and 16 bases separated the two germline ends. Germline CDR1 reads SGHAT; CDR2 reads FQDESV (reference sequence). The CDR3 extends over 17 amino acids.

The CDR3 region is CASEAGVFNEQFF. In nucleotides, the CDR3 is TGTGCCAGCGAGGCGGGAGTTTTCAATGAGCAGTTCTTC. This rearrangement joins TRBV6-6 to TRBJ2-1, with 7 bases that match TRBD2. This CDR3 contains 13 residues. Germline loops: CDR1 MNHNY, CDR2 SVGAGI (reference sequence). After removal of 8 bases from V and 6 bases from J, the junction contained 7 bases not matched to a gene.

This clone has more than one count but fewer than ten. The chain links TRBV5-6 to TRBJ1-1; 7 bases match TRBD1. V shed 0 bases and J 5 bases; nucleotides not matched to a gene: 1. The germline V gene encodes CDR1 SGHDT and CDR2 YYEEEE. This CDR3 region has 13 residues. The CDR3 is CASSLDRGTEAFF. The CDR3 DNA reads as TGTGCCAGCAGCTTGGACAGGGGAACTGAAGCTTTCTTT.

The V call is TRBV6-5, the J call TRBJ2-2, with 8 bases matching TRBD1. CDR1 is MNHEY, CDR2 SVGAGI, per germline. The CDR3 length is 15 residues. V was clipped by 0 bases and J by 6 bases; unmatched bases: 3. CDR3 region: CASSYSDRVAGELFF. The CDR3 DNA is TGTGCCAGCAGTTACTCGGACAGGGTTGCCGGGGAGCTGTTTTTT.

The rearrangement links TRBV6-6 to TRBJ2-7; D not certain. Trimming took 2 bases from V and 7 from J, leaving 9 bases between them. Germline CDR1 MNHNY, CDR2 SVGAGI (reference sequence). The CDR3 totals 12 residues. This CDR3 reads CASSYNLEEQYF. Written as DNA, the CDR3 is TGTGCCAGCAGTTACAACTTAGAGGAGCAGTACTTC.

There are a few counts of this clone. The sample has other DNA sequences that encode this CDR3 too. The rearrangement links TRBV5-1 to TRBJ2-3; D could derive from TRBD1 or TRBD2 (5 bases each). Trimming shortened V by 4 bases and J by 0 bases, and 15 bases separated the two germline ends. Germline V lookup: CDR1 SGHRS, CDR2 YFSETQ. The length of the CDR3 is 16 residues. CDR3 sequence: CASSVGLGASTDTQYF. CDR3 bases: TGCGCCAGCAGCGTAGGTCTCGGGGCTAGCACAGATACGCAGTATTTT.

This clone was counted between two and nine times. CDR3 protein: CASSPYVSGGPYEQYF. CDR3 DNA sequence: TGTGCCAGCAGCCCCTACGTTTCGGGGGGTCCCTACGAGCAGTACTTC. The V call is TRBV9, the J call TRBJ2-7; 7 bases line up with TRBD2. Germline V gene sequence: CDR1 SGDLS, CDR2 YYNGEE. The CDR3 extends over 16 amino acids. V lost 4 bases, J lost 2 bases, and 12 bases stayed unmatched. The full variable domain, completed using reference TRBV9 and TRBJ2-7, is DSGVTQTPKHLITATGQRVTLRCSPRSGDLSVYWYQQSLDQGLQFLIQYYNGEERAKGNILERFSAQQFPDLHSELNLSSLELGDSALYFCASSPYVSGGPYEQYFGPGTRLTVT.

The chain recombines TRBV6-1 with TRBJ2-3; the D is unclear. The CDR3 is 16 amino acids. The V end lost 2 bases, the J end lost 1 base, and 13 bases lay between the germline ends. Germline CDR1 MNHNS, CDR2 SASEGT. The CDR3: CASSESGGSRTDTQYF. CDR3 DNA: TGTGCCAGCAGTGAATCGGGCGGTAGTCGCACAGATACGCAGTATTTT.

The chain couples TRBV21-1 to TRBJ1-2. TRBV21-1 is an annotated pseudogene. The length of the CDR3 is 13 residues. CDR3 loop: CASRSPSFGGYTF. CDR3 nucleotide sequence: TGTGCCAGCAGGTCCCCCAGTTTTGGGGGCTACACCTTC.

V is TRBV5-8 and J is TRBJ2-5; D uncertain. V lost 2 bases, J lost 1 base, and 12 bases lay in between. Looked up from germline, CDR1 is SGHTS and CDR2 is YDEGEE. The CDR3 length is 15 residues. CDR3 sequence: CASSFGATPQETQYF. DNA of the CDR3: TGTGCCAGCAGCTTTGGTGCGACGCCCCAAGAGACCCAGTACTTC.

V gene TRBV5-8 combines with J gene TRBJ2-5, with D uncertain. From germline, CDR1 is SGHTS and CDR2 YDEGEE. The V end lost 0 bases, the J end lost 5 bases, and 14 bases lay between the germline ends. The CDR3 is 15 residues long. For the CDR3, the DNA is TGTGCCAGCAGCTTGGCCATAGGGCGTTGGGAGACCCAGTACTTC. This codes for CASSLAIGRWETQYF.

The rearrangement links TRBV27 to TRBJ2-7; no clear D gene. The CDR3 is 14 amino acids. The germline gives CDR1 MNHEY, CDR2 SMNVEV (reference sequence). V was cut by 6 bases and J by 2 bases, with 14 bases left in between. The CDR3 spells CASSPHLEAYEQYF. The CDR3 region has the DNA TGTGCCAGCAGCCCACACCTAGAGGCCTACGAGCAGTACTTC.

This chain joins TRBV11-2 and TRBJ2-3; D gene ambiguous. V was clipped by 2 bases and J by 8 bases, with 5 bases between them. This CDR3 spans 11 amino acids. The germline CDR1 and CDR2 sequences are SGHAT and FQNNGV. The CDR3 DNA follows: TGTGCCAGCAGCTTACTTCCTACGCAGTATTTT. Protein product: CASSLLPTQYF. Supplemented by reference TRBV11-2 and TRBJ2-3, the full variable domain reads EAGVAQSPRYKIIEKRQSVAFWCNPISGHATLYWYQQILGQGPKLLIQFQNNGVVDDSQLPKDRFSAERLKGVDSTLKIQPAKLEDSAVYLCASSLLPTQYFGPGTRLTVL.

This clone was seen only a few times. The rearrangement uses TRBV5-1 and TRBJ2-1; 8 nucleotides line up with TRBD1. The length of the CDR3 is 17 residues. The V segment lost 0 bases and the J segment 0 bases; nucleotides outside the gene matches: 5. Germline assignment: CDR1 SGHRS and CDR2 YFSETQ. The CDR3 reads CASSLVRTGGSYNEQFF. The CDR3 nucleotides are TGCGCCAGCAGCTTGGTCAGAACAGGGGGCTCCTACAATGAGCAGTTCTTC.